One sample yielded the 7 T cell receptor beta chains listed below, sequenced in a study of cytomegalovirus exposure and HLA in healthy donors (dated by TCRdb to the late 2010s). Receptor amplification or capture employed the immunoSEQ multiplex PCR assay. The multiplex PCR relied on a mix of 60 forward primers for TCR Vbeta segments and 13 reverse primers for TCR Jbeta segments. TCRdb provides this immuneACCESS table in a form limited to in-frame rearrangements. Some clones are lacking; in checked studies, under half of them reflect an unresolved V gene, and why the rest are absent is not known. Across this sample there are approximately 70,000 clones, with roughly 79% seen only once. Of the sample, approximately 6.3% falls within the top ten clones. The sequenced material came from PBMCs. The origin of the receptors is a man aged 50 to 60 in good health and CMV-seronegative.

The chain uses TRBV5-1 and TRBJ1-1, with 7 bases identical to TRBD1. After removal of 1 base from V and 5 bases from J, the junction contained 5 bases not matched to a gene. The germline gives CDR1 SGHRS, CDR2 YFSETQ. The CDR3 extends over 14 amino acids. This CDR3 reads CASSLIAGGTEAFF. The CDR3 coding sequence is TGCGCCAGCAGCTTGATTGCAGGGGGGACTGAAGCTTTCTTT.

This chain links TRBV5-1 with TRBJ1-4, with 9 bases matching TRBD1. The germline V gene has CDR1 SGHRS and CDR2 YFSETQ. After removal of 0 bases from V and 7 bases from J, the junction contained 4 bases not matched to a gene. This CDR3 is 15 amino acids long. DNA of the CDR3: TGCGCCAGCAGCTTGGCCGGGACAGGGTTTGAAAAACTGTTTTTT. Protein sequence: CASSLAGTGFEKLFF.

The chain links TRBV27 to TRBJ2-2, with D perhaps matching TRBD2 (5 bases). V lost 8 bases and J lost 1, with 5 bases in between. The germline gives CDR1 MNHEY, CDR2 SMNVEV (reference sequence). The CDR3 has 12 amino acids. DNA of the CDR3: TGTGCCAGCGGACTGAACACCGGGGAGCTGTTTTTT. It encodes CASGLNTGELFF.

This rearrangement joins TRBV9 to TRBJ1-1; 7 bases line up with TRBD1. V lost 3 bases, J lost 1 base, and 3 bases stayed unmatched. This CDR3 comprises 14 residues. The germline V gene encodes CDR1 SGDLS and CDR2 YYNGEE. CDR3 bases: TGTGCCAGCAGCGCAAAGGGGGCGAACACTGAAGCTTTCTTT. It codes for CASSAKGANTEAFF. Using reference TRBV9 and TRBJ1-1 for the parts outside the CDR3, the full variable domain is DSGVTQTPKHLITATGQRVTLRCSPRSGDLSVYWYQQSLDQGLQFLIQYYNGEERAKGNILERFSAQQFPDLHSELNLSSLELGDSALYFCASSAKGANTEAFFGQGTRLTVV.

The V call is TRBV19, the J call TRBJ2-7; TRBD1 matches at 7 bases. CDR1 and CDR2 from the germline V gene are LNHDA and SQIVND (reference sequence). This CDR3 is 15 amino acids long. V lost 5 bases and J lost 2; bases outside the gene matches: 9. The DNA for the CDR3 is TGTGCCAGTAGTGATCAGGGGGTAAGAGCCTACGAGCAGTACTTC. Its protein product is CASSDQGVRAYEQYF.

CDR3 protein: CASSRERANQPQHF. CDR3 coding DNA: TGTGCCAGCTCACGCGAGAGGGCCAATCAGCCCCAGCATTTT. The rearrangement links TRBV18 to TRBJ1-5; D is ambiguous. Germline V lookup: CDR1 KGHSH, CDR2 LQKENI. V dropped 4 bases and J dropped 3 bases, with 10 bases sitting between them. This CDR3 spans 14 amino acids. Full variable domain (outside the CDR3, taken from reference TRBV18 and TRBJ1-5): NAGVMQNPRHLVRRRGQEARLRCSPMKGHSHVYWYRQLPEEGLKFMVYLQKENIIDESGMPKERFSAEFPKEGPSILRIQQVVRGDSAAYFCASSRERANQPQHFGDGTRLSIL.

The chain joins TRBV11-2 to TRBJ2-6; D not certain. The CDR3 totals 18 residues. The germline V and J ends were trimmed by 5 bases and 0 bases, with 17 bases remaining between them. CDR1 and CDR2 from the germline V gene are SGHAT and FQNNGV. In nucleotides, the CDR3 is TGTGCCAGCAGCACCCCCTTTGGCAGATCCTCTGGGGCCAACGTCCTGACTTTC. Its translation: CASSTPFGRSSGANVLTF.